Below, 29 T cell receptor beta chains from the same sample are listed, as sequenced in a study of CD8 T cells in ankylosing spondylitis. Study conclusions and caveats: Characteristic, it appeared, of ankylosing spondylitis blood was a TCR beta motif of eight highly homologous variants.

MiXCR, applied by TCRdb to the 5' RACE reads, yields one record per CDR3 protein. The table lists 700,000 or so distinct CDR3 sequences, around 20% of them singletons. These receptors' antigens are unknown. What was sequenced was blood, either unsorted or a sorted T cell fraction (not recorded which). These receptors were obtained from a male donor with ankylosing spondylitis.

This clonotype was detected a few times. CDR3 sequence reads: CSVEGGLNYGYTF. DNA for the CDR3: TGCAGCGTTGAAGGGGGACTTAACTATGGCTACACCTTC. V gene TRBV29-1 combines with J gene TRBJ1-2; a weak D match, TRBD1 (5 bases). The germline V gene encodes CDR1 SQVTM and CDR2 ANQGSEA. Trimming took 1 base from V and 1 from J, leaving 7 bases between them. The CDR3 contains 13 residues.

At least ten counts were recorded for this clonotype. V and J are TRBV12-3 or TRBV12-4 and TRBJ1-5; D call uncertain. The V and J ends lost 3 bases and 7 bases respectively, with 13 bases between them. The CDR3 is 14 residues long. The CDR3 spells CASSFGSANQPQHF. In DNA, the CDR3 is TGTGCCAGCAGTTTCGGCTCAGCAAACCAGCCCCAGCATTTT.

CDR3 coding DNA: TGTGCCAGCAGTCTGCCCCACAGAGTGAACACTGAAGCTTTCTTT. As protein: CASSLPHRVNTEAFF. The V call is TRBV28, the J call TRBJ1-1; D not resolved. From germline, CDR1 is MDHEN and CDR2 SYDVKM. V was cut by 5 bases and J by 0 bases, with 13 bases left in between. There are 15 residues in the CDR3.

J is TRBJ2-1 and V is TRBV20-1, with D possibly TRBD2 on 8 matching bases. The CDR3 totals 12 residues. CDR1 is DFQATT, CDR2 SNEGSKA, per germline (reference sequence). V was shortened by 7 bases and J by 16 bases, with 23 bases between the two germline ends. The DNA for the CDR3 is TGCAGTGGAAGGGGGCGGGGGGATGAAAGATTCTTC. Protein: CSGRGRGDERFF.

V gene TRBV2 combines with J gene TRBJ1-5; D uncertain. V gave up 6 bases and J gave up 7 bases, with 19 bases separating them. Germline CDR1 is SNHLY and CDR2 is FYNNEI. The CDR3 has 15 residues. The CDR3 DNA sequence: TGTGCCAGCAGGGGAGCCAGTAAGTCGATCCAGCCCCAGCATTTT. Encoded protein: CASRGASKSIQPQHF.

This clonotype came up a few times. J is TRBJ2-7 and V is TRBV3-1; D not resolved. The CDR3 sequence is 15 residues long. From germline, CDR1 is LGHDT and CDR2 YNNKEL (reference sequence). V dropped 1 base and J dropped 0 bases, with 10 bases sitting between them. Written as DNA, the CDR3 is TGTGCCAGCAGCCAAGGGGCATTACTCTCCTACGAGCAGTACTTC. Protein sequence: CASSQGALLSYEQYF.

This clonotype was counted between two and nine times. The CDR3 protein is CASSRDRANSNQPQHF. The CDR3 region has the DNA TGTGCCAGCAGCCGGGACAGGGCAAATAGCAATCAGCCCCAGCATTTT. The chain has TRBV12-3 or TRBV12-4 and TRBJ1-5; 9 positions match TRBD1. The CDR3 length is 16 residues. Unmatched junction bases numbered 6, after V lost 6 bases and J lost 0 bases.

This clonotype was observed at least ten times. This chain connects TRBV5-1 to TRBJ2-1; tentatively, D is TRBD2 (5 bases). V was pared by 7 bases and J by 4 bases, with 15 bases between. This CDR3 is 14 amino acids long. Germline lookup yields CDR1 SGHRS and CDR2 YFSETQ. CDR3 DNA sequence: TGCGCCAGCGGTGAGGGAGCCGGATACAATGAGCAGTTCTTC. Amino acid sequence: CASGEGAGYNEQFF.

The V gene is TRBV10-3, the J gene TRBJ2-2, with no clear D. Deletions cut 2 bases from V and 1 base from J, with 8 bases between. Germline CDR1 is ENHRY and CDR2 is SYGVKD. This CDR3 is 15 amino acids long. The CDR3 nucleotides read TGTGCCATCAGTGAGGACCGGTTGAACACCGGGGAGCTGTTTTTT. It specifies CAISEDRLNTGELFF.

This clonotype was observed many times. The CDR3 region is CASMRLGAGEQYF. CDR3 DNA: TGTGCCAGCATGAGGCTGGGGGCAGGGGAGCAGTACTTC. The chain uses TRBV12-3 or TRBV12-4 and TRBJ2-7, with a possible D match to TRBD1 (6 bases). V lost 7 bases to trimming and J lost 7 bases, with 17 bases between them. CDR3 length: 13 residues.

The V call is TRBV4-1, the J call TRBJ1-2, with D perhaps matching TRBD1 (6 bases). V was trimmed by 0 bases and J by 6 bases, leaving 14 bases between them. The CDR3 is made up of 15 amino acids. CDR1 and CDR2 (germline): MGHRA, YSYEKL. This CDR3 is CASSQEQGRVNGYTF. The CDR3 nucleotides are TGCGCCAGCAGCCAAGAGCAGGGGCGAGTAAATGGCTACACCTTC.

This clonotype was counted at least ten times. The chain employs TRBV12-3 or TRBV12-4 and TRBJ1-1, with a tentative D call TRBD1 (6 bases). With 6 bases removed from V and 1 base from J, the gap between germline ends came to 12 bases. This CDR3 is built from 14 residues. The CDR3 nucleotides are TGTGCCAGCAGCCGCGGGGGGGCGAACACTGAAGCTTTCTTT. As protein: CASSRGGANTEAFF.

In its sample, this clonotype was seen a few times. CDR3 sequence: CASSFSHTGNEQYF. CDR3 sequence (DNA): TGTGCCAGTAGTTTCTCCCATACTGGCAACGAGCAGTACTTC. The rearrangement links TRBV19 to TRBJ2-7; no clear D. The germline V and J ends were trimmed by 5 bases and 5 bases, with 16 bases remaining between them. CDR1 LNHDA and CDR2 SQIVND come from the germline V gene (reference sequence). The CDR3 loop spans 14 amino acids.

This clonotype was detected ten times or more. V usage is TRBV29-1 and J usage is TRBJ2-7, with 8 bases identical to TRBD2. The ends lost 5 bases at V and 2 bases at J; junction bases unmatched: 8. CDR1 and CDR2 from the germline V gene are SQVTM and ANQGSEA. There are 14 residues in the CDR3. The CDR3 is CSVTDSGTAYEQYF. As DNA, the CDR3 is TGCAGCGTTACCGATAGCGGGACCGCCTACGAGCAGTACTTC.

The chain combines TRBV5-1 with TRBJ2-1; 8 nucleotides line up with TRBD2. V shed 1 base and J 5 bases; nucleotides not matched to a gene: 8. The length of the CDR3 is 16 residues. Germline assignment: CDR1 SGHRS and CDR2 YFSETQ. The CDR3 sequence: CASSLSSGGAHNEQFF. CDR3 coding DNA: TGCGCCAGCAGCTTGTCGTCGGGGGGGGCCCACAATGAGCAGTTCTTC.

The chain links TRBV7-9 to TRBJ2-2; D gene uncertain. Per the germline V gene, CDR1 is SEHNR and CDR2 is FQNEAQ (reference sequence). The V gene lost 0 bases and the J gene lost 6 bases, with 14 bases spanning the gap. The CDR3 totals 16 residues. The CDR3 is CASSLAGRRVAGELFF. CDR3 sequence (DNA): TGTGCCAGCAGCTTAGCAGGGCGCCGGGTAGCCGGGGAGCTGTTTTTT.

The chain employs TRBV6-6 and TRBJ2-1; no firm D call. This CDR3 has 11 amino acids. The V gene's germline CDR1 is MNHNY and CDR2 SVGAGI (reference sequence). Trimming stripped 6 bases from V and 10 bases from J, with 10 bases between. The CDR3 DNA reads TGTGCCAGCAGCACTTATACCGAGCAGTTCTTC. It is translated as CASSTYTEQFF.

This clonotype was observed a handful of times. The rearrangement links TRBV4-2 to TRBJ1-6; 10 bases fit TRBD1. CDR3 size: 13 residues. The V and J ends lost 4 bases and 9 bases, in that order; junction bases with no gene match: 0. CDR1 is LGHNA and CDR2 is YNFKEQ in the germline V gene. The chain's CDR3 is CASSRDRGSPLHF. The CDR3 nucleotides are TGTGCCAGCAGCCGGGACAGGGGTTCACCCCTCCACTTT.

The J gene is TRBJ2-2, the V gene TRBV5-6; a weak D match, TRBD1 (6 bases). V shed 0 bases and J shed 7 bases, with 13 bases lying between them. Germline V CDR1 and CDR2: SGHDT, YYEEEE. The CDR3 has 15 residues. CDR3 sequence: CASSLVTGKVGELFF. CDR3 nucleotide sequence: TGTGCCAGCAGCTTGGTTACAGGGAAGGTCGGGGAGCTGTTTTTT. The whole variable domain, filled in from reference TRBV5-6 and TRBJ2-2, reads DAGVTQSPTHLIKTRGQQVTLRCSPKSGHDTVSWYQQALGQGPQFIFQYYEEEERQRGNFPDRFSGHQFPNYSSELNVNALLLGDSALYLCASSLVTGKVGELFFGEGSRLTVL.

This clonotype was counted between two and nine times. The genes are TRBV15 and TRBJ2-1, with 8 bases aligning to TRBD2. Germline-derived CDR1 and CDR2 are LNHNV and YYDKDF (reference sequence). The CDR3 covers 15 residues. J lost 6 bases, V lost 6 bases, and 10 bases had no gene match. The CDR3 loop reads CATRSTGGPPNEQFF. CDR3 nucleotides: TGTGCCACCAGGAGTACGGGAGGGCCTCCCAATGAGCAGTTCTTC.

This clonotype showed up many times. The gene calls are TRBV7-2 and TRBJ2-1, with 11 bases matching TRBD1. This CDR3 has 15 amino acids. V was pared by 5 bases and J by 1 base, with 1 base of the junction left unmatched. Germline V CDR1 and CDR2: SGHTA, FQGNSA. The CDR3 loop is CASSRDRGSYNEQFF. CDR3 DNA: TGTGCCAGCAGCCGGGACAGGGGGTCCTACAATGAGCAGTTCTTC.

This clonotype was counted between two and nine times. This sequence joins TRBV9 and TRBJ1-3; perhaps TRBD1 as D (5 bases). Trimming stripped 3 bases from V and 5 bases from J, with 6 bases between. CDR1 and CDR2 (germline): SGDLS, YYNGEE. The CDR3 length is 12 residues. CDR3 protein: CASSAGRNTIYF. The CDR3 coding sequence is TGTGCCAGCAGCGCAGGGAGAAACACCATATATTTT.

A few counts support this clonotype. V is TRBV7-9 and J is TRBJ1-2, with 8 positions matching TRBD1. The CDR3 is made up of 16 amino acids. Losses at the gene ends were 5 bases for V and 5 bases for J; bases not matched to a gene: 13. CDR1 is SEHNR and CDR2 is FQNEAQ in the germline V gene (reference sequence). The CDR3 DNA sequence: TGTGCCAGCAGCCTATCCCAGGACAGGGTGCGGTATGGCTACACCTTC. The encoded protein is CASSLSQDRVRYGYTF.

V gene TRBV12-3 or TRBV12-4 combines with J gene TRBJ2-1; D perhaps matches TRBD1 (5 bases). V lost 5 bases to trimming and J lost 0 bases, with 11 bases between them. The CDR3 has 15 residues. The CDR3 DNA is TGTGCCAGCAGTCACAGGACCAGCTCCTACAATGAGCAGTTCTTC. Translated, it gives CASSHRTSSYNEQFF.

This clonotype has more than one count but fewer than ten. The V gene is TRBV20-1, the J gene TRBJ2-7; D gene ambiguous. The ends were cut back, 1 base at V and 2 bases at J, with 6 bases in the middle. This CDR3 spans 12 amino acids. The germline CDR1 and CDR2 sequences are DFQATT and SNEGSKA (reference sequence). DNA of the CDR3: TGCAGTGCTAGAGGCATAACCTACGAGCAGTACTTC. This codes for CSARGITYEQYF.

The chain combines TRBV3-1 with TRBJ1-2, with D possibly TRBD1 on 5 matching bases. Germline V gene lookup returns CDR1 LGHDT and CDR2 YNNKEL (reference sequence). The V gene lost 1 base and the J gene lost 6 bases, with 6 bases spanning the gap. This CDR3 has 12 amino acids. The CDR3 spells CASSQAGDGYTF. The DNA for the CDR3 is TGTGCCAGCAGCCAAGCGGGGGATGGCTACACCTTC.

The chain joins TRBV7-9 to TRBJ2-3, with D perhaps assigned TRBD1 or TRBD2 (5 bases each). The CDR3 length is 15 residues. CDR1 and CDR2 from the germline V gene are SEHNR and FQNEAQ (reference sequence). V shed 8 bases and J shed 2 bases, with 17 bases lying between them. CDR3: CASFMTGGHTDTQYF. Here the CDR3 DNA reads TGTGCCAGCTTTATGACTGGAGGACACACAGATACGCAGTATTTT.

The chain links TRBV5-1 to TRBJ2-1; 8 bases line up with TRBD2. This CDR3 is built from 18 residues. V lost 3 bases to trimming and J lost 3 bases; unmatched junction nucleotides: 14. Germline CDR1 SGHRS, CDR2 YFSETQ. The CDR3: CASSSSKGPGGVYNEQFF. The DNA for the CDR3 is TGCGCCAGCAGCTCATCGAAGGGCCCGGGGGGGGTCTACAATGAGCAGTTCTTC. The variable domain in full, with the rest retrieved from reference TRBV5-1 and TRBJ2-1, is KAGVTQTPRYLIKTRGQQVTLSCSPISGHRSVSWYQQTPGQGLQFLFEYFSETQRNKGNFPGRFSGRQFSNSRSEMNVSTLELGDSALYLCASSSSKGPGGVYNEQFFGPGTRLTVL.

V is TRBV7-2 and J is TRBJ2-5, with D possibly called TRBD1 or TRBD2 (5 bases each). The CDR3 length is 13 residues. Trimming cost V 5 bases and J 4 bases, with 11 bases left between them. Per germline, CDR1 SGHTA and CDR2 FQGNSA. The CDR3 spells CASSPGPLETQYF. CDR3 sequence (DNA): TGTGCCAGCAGCCCGGGACCCTTAGAGACCCAGTACTTC. Based on the CDR3 plus reference TRBV7-2 and TRBJ2-5, the full variable domain is GAGVSQSPSNKVTEKGKDVELRCDPISGHTALYWYRQSLGQGLEFLIYFQGNSAPDKSGLPSDRFSAERTGGSVSTLTIQRTQQEDSAVYLCASSPGPLETQYFGPGTRLLVL.